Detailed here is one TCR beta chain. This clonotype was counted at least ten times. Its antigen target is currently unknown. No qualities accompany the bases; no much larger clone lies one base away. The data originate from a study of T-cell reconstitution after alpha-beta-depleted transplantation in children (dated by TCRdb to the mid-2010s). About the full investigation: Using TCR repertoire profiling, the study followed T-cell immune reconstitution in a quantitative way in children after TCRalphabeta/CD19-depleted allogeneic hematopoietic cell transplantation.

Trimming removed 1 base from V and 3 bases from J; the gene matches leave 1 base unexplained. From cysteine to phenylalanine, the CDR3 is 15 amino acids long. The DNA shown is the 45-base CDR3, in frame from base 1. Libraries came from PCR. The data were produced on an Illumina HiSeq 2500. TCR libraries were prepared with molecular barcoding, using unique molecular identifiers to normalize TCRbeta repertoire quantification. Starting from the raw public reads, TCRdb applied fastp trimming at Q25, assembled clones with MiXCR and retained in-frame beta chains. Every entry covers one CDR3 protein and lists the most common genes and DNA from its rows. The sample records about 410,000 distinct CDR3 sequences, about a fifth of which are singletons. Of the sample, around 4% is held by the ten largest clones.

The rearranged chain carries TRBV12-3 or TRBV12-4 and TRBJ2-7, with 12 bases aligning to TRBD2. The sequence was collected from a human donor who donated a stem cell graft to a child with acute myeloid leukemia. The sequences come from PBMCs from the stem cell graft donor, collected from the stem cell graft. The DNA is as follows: TGTGCCAGCAGTTTAGTACTAGCGGGAGGCTACGAGCAGTACTTC. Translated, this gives CASSLVLAGGYEQYF.